These 2 T cell receptor beta chains share one sample of origin, sequenced in a study of blood T cell repertoires in COVID-19. Measured with immunoSEQ multiplex PCR; TCRdb has only the in-frame clones, and not every one. Of 64,000 or so clones in the sample, more than 75% are singletons; the top ten hold around an eighth. Material: peripheral blood. The receptors derive from a human donor in a cohort sampled during active COVID-19.

The chain employs TRBV25-1 and TRBJ2-6, with D possibly TRBD1 on 6 matching bases. Germline-derived CDR1 and CDR2 are MGHDK and SYGVNS. Trimming left V 6 bases short and J 4 bases short, with 13 bases between. This CDR3 has 15 residues. Here the CDR3 DNA reads TGTGCCAGCAGCAACCCAGGGACAGGGGCCAACGTCCTGACTTTC. It codes for CASSNPGTGANVLTF.

The chain recombines TRBV6-6 with TRBJ1-3; D is undetermined. In germline, CDR1 is MNHNY, CDR2 SVGAGI (reference sequence). The CDR3 loop spans 14 amino acids. Trimming shortened V by 8 bases and J by 1 base, and 12 bases separated the two germline ends. The CDR3, as DNA: TGTGCCAGCGGAACGGGGAGTTCTGGAAACACCATATATTTT. Its protein is CASGTGSSGNTIYF.